The 21 T cell receptor beta chains below all came from one sample that was sequenced in a study of monozygotic twins with inflammatory bowel disease. TCRdb reprocessed the 5' RACE reads; each CDR3 protein has one entry and no DNA is given. The data include over 110,000 distinct CDR3 sequences; the top ten clones carry roughly 2.5%. The sequenced sample was blood. These receptors all stem from a human donor with ulcerative colitis or Crohn's disease, or a healthy co-twin of an affected twin (not recorded which).

The V and J genes are TRBV20-1 and TRBJ2-7; TCRdb calls TRBD2, which cannot be checked without DNA. The CDR3 has 13 amino acids. Germline assignment: CDR1 DFQATT and CDR2 SNEGSKA (reference sequence). The CDR3 protein is CSARDGRELQQYF.

The chain joins TRBV19 to TRBJ1-2. The CDR3 spans 13 residues. CDR1 and CDR2 (germline): LNHDA, SQIVND (reference sequence). CDR3: CASRTTATYGYTF.

The chain uses TRBV20-1 and TRBJ2-1; with no DNA, the TCRdb D assignment of TRBD1 cannot be verified. Looked up from germline, CDR1 is DFQATT and CDR2 is SNEGSKA (reference sequence). This CDR3 is built from 14 residues. CDR3 residues: CSVTGGRVGNEQFF.

This sequence joins TRBV6-5 and TRBJ1-4; without DNA, the TCRdb call of TRBD1 cannot be checked. Germline V gene sequence: CDR1 MNHEY, CDR2 SVGAGI. The CDR3 is made up of 15 amino acids. CDR3 residues: CASSYGQGANEKLFF.

The chain couples TRBV20-1 to TRBJ2-7. The CDR3 totals 14 residues. Germline CDR1 reads DFQATT; CDR2 reads SNEGSKA (reference sequence). CDR3 residues: CSASLGRGLYEQYF.

J is TRBJ2-2 and V is TRBV7-2; TCRdb proposes TRBD2, but this gene call is untestable without DNA. The CDR3 is made up of 16 amino acids. Germline lookup yields CDR1 SGHTA and CDR2 FQGNSA. The CDR3 loop is CASSLRLAANTGELFF.

This chain uses TRBV7-2 with TRBJ2-6. Germline assignment: CDR1 SGHTA and CDR2 FQGNSA. The CDR3 runs to 15 residues. CDR3: CASSSPSSRANVLTF.

The J gene is TRBJ2-1, the V gene TRBV6-1; TCRdb's D gene call, TRBD1, goes unchecked for lack of DNA. CDR3 length: 16 residues. Germline CDR1 MNHNS, CDR2 SASEGT. Here the CDR3 reads CASSQSPWGLNNEQFF.

The chain combines TRBV12-3 or TRBV12-4 with TRBJ2-2; with no DNA, the TCRdb D assignment of TRBD1 cannot be verified. The length of the CDR3 is 15 residues. CDR3 amino acids: CASKPAGVGTGELFF.

The chain links TRBV2 to TRBJ2-7; the D gene TCRdb calls, TRBD1, cannot be checked with no DNA. Per the germline V gene, CDR1 is SNHLY and CDR2 is FYNNEI. The CDR3 extends over 15 amino acids. The CDR3 here is CASSERQILSYEQYF.

The chain joins TRBV15 to TRBJ2-3; TCRdb returns TRBD2, unconfirmable since there is no DNA. This CDR3 region has 15 residues. CDR1 is LNHNV, CDR2 YYDKDF, per germline (reference sequence). CDR3 region: CATSSRAGGQDTQYF.

The gene calls are TRBV19 and TRBJ2-3; TCRdb returns TRBD1, unconfirmable since there is no DNA. Germline V gene lookup returns CDR1 LNHDA and CDR2 SQIVND (reference sequence). This CDR3 comprises 16 residues. This CDR3 is CASSITRDRNTDTQYF.

This rearrangement joins TRBV5-5 to TRBJ2-1; checking the TCRdb D call of TRBD2 is not possible without DNA. The CDR3 is 15 amino acids. Germline V gene data show CDR1 as SGHKS and CDR2 as YYEKEE (reference sequence). The CDR3 region is CASSSTSGGALVQFF.

This sequence joins TRBV14 and TRBJ2-6; TCRdb's assignment of TRBD2 cannot be checked, as there is no DNA. The CDR3 sequence is 17 residues long. Per the germline V gene, CDR1 is SGHDN and CDR2 is FVKESK. CDR3 residues: CASSQDRGGPGANVLTF.

The chain is built from TRBV4-3 and TRBJ2-3. Germline-derived CDR1 and CDR2 are LGHNA and YSLEER. This CDR3 contains 13 residues. The CDR3 loop reads CASSQGNGDTQYF.

V usage is TRBV5-1 and J usage is TRBJ2-1; without DNA, the TCRdb call of TRBD2 cannot be checked. This CDR3 contains 18 residues. Germline loops: CDR1 SGHRS, CDR2 YFSETQ. The CDR3: CASSLGLLPKPSYNEQFF.

This rearrangement joins TRBV18 to TRBJ2-7; the D call of TRBD1 rests on TCRdb alone, since no DNA is present to check it. The length of the CDR3 is 13 residues. Looked up from germline, CDR1 is KGHSH and CDR2 is LQKENI. This CDR3 reads CASSPGHPYEQYF. The full variable domain, in which reference TRBV18 and TRBJ2-7 provide the parts outside the CDR3, is NAGVMQNPRHLVRRRGQEARLRCSPMKGHSHVYWYRQLPEEGLKFMVYLQKENIIDESGMPKERFSAEFPKEGPSILRIQQVVRGDSAAYFCASSPGHPYEQYFGPGTRLTVT.

J is TRBJ2-5 and V is TRBV20-1; absent DNA, TCRdb's TRBD2 call cannot be checked. Germline V gene sequence: CDR1 DFQATT, CDR2 SNEGSKA (reference sequence). CDR3 length: 16 amino acids. CDR3: CSARQRASGLLETQYF.

The chain couples TRBV11-2 to TRBJ2-3; TCRdb outputs TRBD1, but without DNA this stays unchecked. Germline assignment: CDR1 SGHAT and CDR2 FQNNGV. The CDR3 runs 17 residues. The CDR3 region is CASGPGARVTETDTQYF.

V usage is TRBV19 and J usage is TRBJ1-5; absent DNA, TCRdb's TRBD1 call cannot be checked. This CDR3 has 14 residues. Germline V gene data show CDR1 as LNHDA and CDR2 as SQIVND (reference sequence). CDR3 in amino acids: CAGGTGSANQPQHF.

This chain links TRBV7-9 with TRBJ1-2. In germline, CDR1 is SEHNR, CDR2 FQNEAQ (reference sequence). CDR3 size: 16 residues. The CDR3 protein is CASSLSEQELAGGYTF.